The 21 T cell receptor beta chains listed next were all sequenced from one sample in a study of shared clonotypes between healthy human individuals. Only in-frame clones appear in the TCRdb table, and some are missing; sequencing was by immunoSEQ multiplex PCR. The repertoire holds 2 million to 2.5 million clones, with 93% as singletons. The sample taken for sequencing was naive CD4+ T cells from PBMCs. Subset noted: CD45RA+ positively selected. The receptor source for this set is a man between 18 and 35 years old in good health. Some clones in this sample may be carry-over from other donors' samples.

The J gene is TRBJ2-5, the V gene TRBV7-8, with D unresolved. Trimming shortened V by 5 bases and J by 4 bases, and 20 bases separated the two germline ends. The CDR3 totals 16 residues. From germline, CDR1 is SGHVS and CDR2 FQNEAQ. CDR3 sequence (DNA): TGTGCCAGCAGCCAGCTTAGAACGCCGGTGAGAGAGACCCAGTACTTC. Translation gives CASSQLRTPVRETQYF.

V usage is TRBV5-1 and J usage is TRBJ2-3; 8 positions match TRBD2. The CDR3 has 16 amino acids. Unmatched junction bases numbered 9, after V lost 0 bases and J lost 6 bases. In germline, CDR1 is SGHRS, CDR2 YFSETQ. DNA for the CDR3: TGCGCCAGCAGCTTGGTCCAGCGGGAGTCATTGGATACGCAGTATTTT. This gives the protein CASSLVQRESLDTQYF.

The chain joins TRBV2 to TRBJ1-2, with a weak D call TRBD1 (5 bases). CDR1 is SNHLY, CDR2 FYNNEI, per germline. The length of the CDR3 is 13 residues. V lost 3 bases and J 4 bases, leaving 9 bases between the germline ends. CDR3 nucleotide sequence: TGTGCCAGCAGTGAGAGACAGTCCTATGGCTACACCTTC. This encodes CASSERQSYGYTF.

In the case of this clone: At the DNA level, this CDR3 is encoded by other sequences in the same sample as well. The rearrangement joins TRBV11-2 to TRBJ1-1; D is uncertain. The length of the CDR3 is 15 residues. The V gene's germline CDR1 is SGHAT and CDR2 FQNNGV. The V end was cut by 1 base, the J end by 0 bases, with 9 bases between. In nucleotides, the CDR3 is TGTGCCAGCAGCTTAGTTCCGGGTATGAACACTGAAGCTTTCTTT. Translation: CASSLVPGMNTEAFF. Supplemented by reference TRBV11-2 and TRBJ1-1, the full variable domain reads EAGVAQSPRYKIIEKRQSVAFWCNPISGHATLYWYQQILGQGPKLLIQFQNNGVVDDSQLPKDRFSAERLKGVDSTLKIQPAKLEDSAVYLCASSLVPGMNTEAFFGQGTRLTVV.

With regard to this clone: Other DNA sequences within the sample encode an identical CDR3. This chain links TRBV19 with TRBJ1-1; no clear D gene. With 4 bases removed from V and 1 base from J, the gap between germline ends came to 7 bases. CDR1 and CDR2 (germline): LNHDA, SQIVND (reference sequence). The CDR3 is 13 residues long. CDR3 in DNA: TGTGCCAGTAGTACTAGAGGGAACACTGAAGCTTTCTTT. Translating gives CASSTRGNTEAFF.

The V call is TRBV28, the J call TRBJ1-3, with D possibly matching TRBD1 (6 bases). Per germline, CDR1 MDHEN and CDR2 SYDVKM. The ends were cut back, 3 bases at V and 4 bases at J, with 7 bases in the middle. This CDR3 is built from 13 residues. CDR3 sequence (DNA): TGTGCCAGCAGTTTTGACAGGGGAAACACCATATATTTT. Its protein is CASSFDRGNTIYF.

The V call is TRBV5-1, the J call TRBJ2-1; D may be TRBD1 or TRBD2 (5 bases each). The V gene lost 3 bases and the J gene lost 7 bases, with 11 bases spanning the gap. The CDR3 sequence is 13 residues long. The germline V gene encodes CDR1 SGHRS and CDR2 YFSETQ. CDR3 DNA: TGCGCCAGCAGCTGGAGTGGGACGAATGAGCAGTTCTTC. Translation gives CASSWSGTNEQFF.

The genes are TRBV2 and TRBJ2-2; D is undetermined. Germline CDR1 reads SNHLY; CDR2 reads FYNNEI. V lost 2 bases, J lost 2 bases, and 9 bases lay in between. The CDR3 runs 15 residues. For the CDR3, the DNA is TGTGCCAGCAGTGAAATGGGCAGAAACACCGGGGAGCTGTTTTTT. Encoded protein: CASSEMGRNTGELFF.

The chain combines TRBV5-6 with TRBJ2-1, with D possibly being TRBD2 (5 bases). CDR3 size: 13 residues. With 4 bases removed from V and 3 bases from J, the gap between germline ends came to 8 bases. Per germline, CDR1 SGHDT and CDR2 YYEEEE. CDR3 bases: TGTGCCAGCAGCGGCCGGGACTACAATGAGCAGTTCTTC. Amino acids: CASSGRDYNEQFF.

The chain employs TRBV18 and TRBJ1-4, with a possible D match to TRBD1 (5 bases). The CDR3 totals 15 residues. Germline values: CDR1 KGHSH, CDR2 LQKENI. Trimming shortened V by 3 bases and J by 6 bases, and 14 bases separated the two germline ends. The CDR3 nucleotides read TGTGCCAGCTCACCGTTTGCGGGGGGAGATGAAAAACTGTTTTTT. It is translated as CASSPFAGGDEKLFF.

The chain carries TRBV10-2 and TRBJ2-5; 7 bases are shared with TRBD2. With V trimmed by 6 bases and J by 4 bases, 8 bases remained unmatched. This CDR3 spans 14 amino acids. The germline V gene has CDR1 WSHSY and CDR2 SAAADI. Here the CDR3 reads CASRRFPSGETQYF. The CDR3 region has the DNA TGCGCCAGCAGGAGATTCCCTAGCGGAGAGACCCAGTACTTC.

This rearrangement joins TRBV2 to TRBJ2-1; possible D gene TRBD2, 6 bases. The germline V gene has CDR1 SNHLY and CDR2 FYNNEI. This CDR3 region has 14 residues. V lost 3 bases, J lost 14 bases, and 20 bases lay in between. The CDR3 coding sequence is TGTGCCAGCAGTGACGGGGTAGCGGACCTGGGGGAGTTCTTC. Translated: CASSDGVADLGEFF.

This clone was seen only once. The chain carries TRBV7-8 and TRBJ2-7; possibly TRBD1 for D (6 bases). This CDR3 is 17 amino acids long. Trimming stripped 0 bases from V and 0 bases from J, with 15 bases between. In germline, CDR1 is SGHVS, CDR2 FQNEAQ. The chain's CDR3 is CASSLARVGGSSYEQYF. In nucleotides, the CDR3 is TGTGCCAGCAGCTTAGCGAGGGTAGGGGGAAGCTCCTACGAGCAGTACTTC.

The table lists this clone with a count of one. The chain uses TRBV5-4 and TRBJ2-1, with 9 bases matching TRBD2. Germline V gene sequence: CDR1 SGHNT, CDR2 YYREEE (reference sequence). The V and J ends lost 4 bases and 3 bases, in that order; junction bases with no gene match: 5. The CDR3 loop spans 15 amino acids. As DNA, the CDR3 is TGTGCCAGCAGCGAGACTAGCGGAGGCTACAATGAGCAGTTCTTC. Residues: CASSETSGGYNEQFF.

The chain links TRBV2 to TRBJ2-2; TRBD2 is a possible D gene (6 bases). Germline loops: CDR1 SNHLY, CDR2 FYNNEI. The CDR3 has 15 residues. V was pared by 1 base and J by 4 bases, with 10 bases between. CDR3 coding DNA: TGTGCCAGCAGTGAAGAGGGAGGCCCCACCGGGGAGCTGTTTTTT. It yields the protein CASSEEGGPTGELFF.

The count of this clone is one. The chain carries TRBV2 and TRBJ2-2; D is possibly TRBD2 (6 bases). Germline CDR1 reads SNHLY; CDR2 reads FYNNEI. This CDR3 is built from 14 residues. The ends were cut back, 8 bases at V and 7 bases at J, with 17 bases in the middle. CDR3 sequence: CASWTPRGSGELFF. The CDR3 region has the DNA TGTGCCAGCTGGACTCCCCGGGGGAGCGGGGAGCTGTTTTTT.

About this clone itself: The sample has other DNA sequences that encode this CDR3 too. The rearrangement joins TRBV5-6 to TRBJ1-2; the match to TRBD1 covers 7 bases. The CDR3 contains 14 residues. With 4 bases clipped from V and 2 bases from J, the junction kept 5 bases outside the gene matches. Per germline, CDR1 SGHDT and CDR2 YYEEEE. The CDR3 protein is CASSRGQLNYGYTF. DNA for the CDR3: TGTGCCAGCAGCCGGGGACAGTTAAACTATGGCTACACCTTC.

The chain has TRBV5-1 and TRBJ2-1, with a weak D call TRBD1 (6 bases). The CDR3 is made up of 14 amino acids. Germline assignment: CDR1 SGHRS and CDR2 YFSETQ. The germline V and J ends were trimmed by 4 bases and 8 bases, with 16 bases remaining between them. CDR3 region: CASSQTRDTYEQFF. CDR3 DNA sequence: TGCGCCAGCAGCCAAACCCGGGACACCTATGAGCAGTTCTTC.

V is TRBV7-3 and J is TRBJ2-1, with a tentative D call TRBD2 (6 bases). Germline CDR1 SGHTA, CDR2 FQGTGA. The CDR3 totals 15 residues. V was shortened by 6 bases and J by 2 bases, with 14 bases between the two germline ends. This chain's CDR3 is CASRYSSGAYNEQFF. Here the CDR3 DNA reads TGTGCCAGCAGATATAGTAGCGGAGCCTACAATGAGCAGTTCTTC.

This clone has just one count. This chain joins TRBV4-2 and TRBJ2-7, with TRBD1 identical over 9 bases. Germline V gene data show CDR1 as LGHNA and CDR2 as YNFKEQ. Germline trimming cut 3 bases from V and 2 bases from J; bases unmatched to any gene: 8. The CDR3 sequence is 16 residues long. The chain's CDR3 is CASSQTGTGKTYEQYF. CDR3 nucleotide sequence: TGTGCCAGCAGCCAGACCGGGACAGGGAAAACCTACGAGCAGTACTTC.

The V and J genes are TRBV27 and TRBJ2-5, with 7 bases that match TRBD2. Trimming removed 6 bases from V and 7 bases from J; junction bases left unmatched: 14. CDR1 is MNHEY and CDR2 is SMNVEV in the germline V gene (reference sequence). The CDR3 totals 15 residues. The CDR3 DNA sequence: TGTGCCAGCAGCCCTAGCGGCCCGGGGGTCGGGACCCAGTACTTC. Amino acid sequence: CASSPSGPGVGTQYF.